This entry lists 22 T cell receptor beta chains sequenced from one sample in a study of CD8+CD57+ T cells in acquired aplastic anemia. CDR3 and TCR beta VDJ profiling relied on genomic DNA as the template. TCRdb re-called the reads with MiXCR, one entry per CDR3 protein. Here the sample spans roughly 81,000 distinct CDR3 sequences, about half being singletons. Sequences were obtained from sorted CD4+, CD8+, or CD8+CD57+ T cells (not recorded which) from PBMCs. All receptors derive from a human donor in good health, serving as a control.

This clonotype has a handful of counts. J is TRBJ2-5 and V is TRBV6-6; 11 bases agree with TRBD2. Germline CDR1 MNHNY, CDR2 SVGAGI (reference sequence). This CDR3 region has 14 residues. J gave up 5 bases and V 6 bases, and 5 bases lay outside the gene matches. The CDR3 sequence is CASRLAGGLETQYF. CDR3 nucleotide sequence: TGTGCCAGCAGATTAGCGGGGGGGCTGGAGACCCAGTACTTC.

This clonotype was picked up a small number of times. V and J are TRBV18 and TRBJ2-5, with D unresolved. The CDR3 contains 12 residues. Germline V CDR1 and CDR2: KGHSH, LQKENI. V was trimmed by 2 bases and J by 4 bases, leaving 5 bases between them. Here the CDR3 reads CASSPWSETQYF. DNA for the CDR3: TGTGCCAGCTCACCATGGTCAGAGACCCAGTACTTC.

This chain links TRBV11-3 with TRBJ2-1; perhaps TRBD2 as D (6 bases). Trimming left V 3 bases short and J 6 bases short, with 18 bases between. CDR1 and CDR2 (germline): SGHNT, YENEEA. CDR3 size: 16 residues. The CDR3 DNA reads TGTGCCAGCAGCTTTAATGGACCGGAGGGGATCAATGAGCAGTTCTTC. It translates to CASSFNGPEGINEQFF.

The rearrangement uses TRBV10-3 and TRBJ2-2, with a possible D match to TRBD2 (6 bases). Germline assignment: CDR1 ENHRY and CDR2 SYGVKD. This CDR3 has 15 residues. The V and J ends lost 2 bases and 6 bases respectively, with 13 bases between them. The CDR3 sequence is CAISEDHGGAGELFF. The DNA of the CDR3 is TGTGCCATCAGTGAGGACCACGGGGGTGCCGGGGAGCTGTTTTTT.

This clonotype has only one observation. This may be a read error: a much more frequent sequence differs by one nucleotide. The V gene is TRBV6-5, the J gene TRBJ1-5; TRBD1 is a possible D gene (5 bases). Per the germline V gene, CDR1 is MNHEY and CDR2 is SVGAGI. The V end was cut by 5 bases, the J end by 6 bases, with 17 bases between. The CDR3 sequence is 15 residues long. The CDR3 DNA sequence: TGTGCCAGCAGTCACCACCGGGACGTCAGTCAGCCCCAGCATTTT. Translating gives CASSHHRDVSQPQHF.

This clonotype was seen many times. In DNA, the CDR3 is TGTGCCAGCAGCCCCAGGGAGTACGAGCAGTACTTC. Protein product: CASSPREYEQYF. The chain combines TRBV6-1 with TRBJ2-7, with D perhaps TRBD1 or TRBD2 (5 bases each). Germline-derived CDR1 and CDR2 are MNHNS and SASEGT. The V and J ends lost 6 bases and 4 bases respectively, with 10 bases between them. This CDR3 spans 12 amino acids.

This clonotype was seen ten or more times. The V call is TRBV19, the J call TRBJ1-1, with TRBD1 as a possible D gene (5 bases). Deletions cut 6 bases from V and 0 bases from J, with 11 bases between. The CDR3 is 14 residues long. Germline V gene data show CDR1 as LNHDA and CDR2 as SQIVND (reference sequence). In nucleotides, the CDR3 is TGTGCCAGTAGAAGCCGGGGCATGAACACTGAAGCTTTCTTT. Protein product: CASRSRGMNTEAFF.

This clonotype was seen a handful of times. The chain employs TRBV6-5 and TRBJ1-1; D is uncertain. Trimming took 1 base from V and 1 from J, leaving 7 bases between them. The germline V gene has CDR1 MNHEY and CDR2 SVGAGI. The CDR3 is 14 residues long. CDR3 region: CASSYYGENTEAFF. The CDR3 DNA reads as TGTGCCAGCAGTTACTATGGAGAGAACACTGAAGCTTTCTTT.

This clonotype was counted between two and nine times. Being one base from a much bigger clone, this may be a read error. The chain uses TRBV4-1 and TRBJ2-7, with 8 nucleotides matching TRBD1. Germline assignment: CDR1 MGHRA and CDR2 YSYEKL. This CDR3 is built from 14 residues. The CDR3 loop reads CPSSQEIQGVEQYF. DNA of the CDR3: TGCCCCAGCAGCCAAGAAATACAGGGGGTCGAGCAGTACTTC.

This clonotype appeared many times. The chain carries TRBV14 and TRBJ1-1; TRBD1 is a possible D gene (6 bases). CDR3 length: 17 residues. Per the germline V gene, CDR1 is SGHDN and CDR2 is FVKESK. The V and J ends lost 0 bases and 0 bases respectively, with 14 bases between them. The CDR3 spells CASSQETGQLMNTEAFF. The CDR3 coding sequence is TGTGCCAGCAGCCAAGAAACAGGGCAACTTATGAACACTGAAGCTTTCTTT.

The J gene is TRBJ2-3, the V gene TRBV7-6, with TRBD2 as a possible D gene (6 bases). The CDR3 sequence is 14 residues long. CDR1 and CDR2 from the germline V gene are SGHVS and FNYEAQ. Trimming stripped 4 bases from V and 0 bases from J, with 8 bases between. The CDR3 loop is CASSSGLSTDTQYF. In DNA, the CDR3 is TGTGCCAGCAGCTCAGGACTAAGCACAGATACGCAGTATTTT. Drawing the rest from reference TRBV7-6 and TRBJ2-3, the complete variable domain is GAGVSQSPRYKVTKRGQDVALRCDPISGHVSLYWYRQALGQGPEFLTYFNYEAQQDKSGLPNDRFSAERPEGSISTLTIQRTEQRDSAMYRCASSSGLSTDTQYFGPGTRLTVL.

This chain joins TRBV30 and TRBJ2-7, with TRBD2 as a possible D gene (6 bases). The CDR3 is 16 residues long. The V and J ends lost 0 bases and 0 bases respectively, with 15 bases between them. Per the germline V gene, CDR1 is GTSNPN and CDR2 is SVGIG (reference sequence). CDR3 DNA sequence: TGTGCCTGGAGTGTCCTCCGGGACGGGGGCTCCTACGAGCAGTACTTC. Translating gives CAWSVLRDGGSYEQYF.

The chain joins TRBV7-9 to TRBJ2-3; TRBD2 aligns across 7 bases. The CDR3 is made up of 13 amino acids. Germline values: CDR1 SEHNR, CDR2 FQNEAQ (reference sequence). CDR3 loop: CVGSSGSTDTQYF. As DNA, the CDR3 is TGTGTCGGGAGTAGCGGGAGCACAGATACGCAGTATTTT. Full variable domain (missing parts from reference TRBV7-9 and TRBJ2-3): DTGVSQNPRHKITKRGQNVTFRCDPISEHNRLYWYRQTLGQGPEFLTYFQNEAQLEKSRLLSDRFSAERPKGSFSTLEIQRTEQGDSAMYLCVGSSGSTDTQYFGPGTRLTVL.

This clonotype was counted many times. The J gene is TRBJ1-2, the V gene TRBV6-5, with unresolved D. V lost 3 bases, J lost 13 bases, and 24 bases lay in between. Germline loops: CDR1 MNHEY, CDR2 SVGAGI. The CDR3 has 15 residues. In DNA, the CDR3 is TGTGCCAGCAGTTATTTAACCGGCTCGATTTCCTTCGGCACCTTC. Its translation: CASSYLTGSISFGTF.

The V and J genes are TRBV24-1 and TRBJ1-1, with a possible D match to TRBD1 (5 bases). CDR3 length: 13 residues. Germline lookup yields CDR1 KGHDR and CDR2 SFDVKD. The germline V and J ends were trimmed by 4 bases and 8 bases, with 13 bases remaining between them. CDR3 residues: CATSEPGRREAFF. CDR3 nucleotides: TGTGCCACCAGTGAACCGGGACGAAGGGAAGCTTTCTTT.

The chain couples TRBV11-2 to TRBJ2-1; 11 bases line up with TRBD2. With V trimmed by 5 bases and J by 6 bases, 3 bases remained unmatched. The CDR3 is 14 amino acids. Germline values: CDR1 SGHAT, CDR2 FQNNGV. CDR3 sequence reads: CASSRLAGFNEQFF. Written as DNA, the CDR3 is TGTGCCAGCAGCCGACTAGCGGGGTTCAATGAGCAGTTCTTC. The whole variable domain, remainder taken from reference TRBV11-2 and TRBJ2-1, is EAGVAQSPRYKIIEKRQSVAFWCNPISGHATLYWYQQILGQGPKLLIQFQNNGVVDDSQLPKDRFSAERLKGVDSTLKIQPAKLEDSAVYLCASSRLAGFNEQFFGPGTRLTVL.

This clonotype came up many times. V and J are TRBV9 and TRBJ2-7; D uncertain. The germline V gene has CDR1 SGDLS and CDR2 YYNGEE. V lost 0 bases, J lost 2 bases, and 12 bases lay in between. The CDR3 is 15 amino acids. In nucleotides, the CDR3 is TGTGCCAGCAGCGTAGCCAGTGCCCCAACCTACGAGCAGTACTTC. It encodes CASSVASAPTYEQYF.

This clonotype came up many times. The chain joins TRBV2 to TRBJ1-6; a possible D gene is TRBD1 (6 bases). Germline V gene sequence: CDR1 SNHLY, CDR2 FYNNEI. Trimming cost V 5 bases and J 7 bases, with 15 bases left between them. The CDR3 is 15 residues long. CDR3 DNA sequence: TGTGCCAGCAGTAGAGACCGGGACATCAATTCACCCCTCCACTTT. It specifies CASSRDRDINSPLHF.

There are a few counts of this clonotype. A read error may be the cause here, since a much bigger clone is one base away. No conserved phenylalanine or tryptophan is present at the end of the CDR3, so a read error is the likely explanation. Because the CDR3's place on the DNA is in doubt, the DNA is left out and the CDR3 is given as listed by TCRdb. The rearrangement links TRBV29-1 to TRBJ2-3; the listed D gene, TRBD2, was not tested against the DNA. With termini counted, the CDR3 has 13 amino acids. CDR1 is SQVTM and CDR2 is ANQGSEA in the germline V gene. This CDR3 reads CSAPTGISGSYYL.

This clonotype has ten or more counts. The chain is built from TRBV5-4 and TRBJ2-7; D is possibly TRBD2 (5 bases). The V end was cut by 4 bases, the J end by 4 bases, with 12 bases between. The CDR3 consists of 13 residues. CDR1 SGHNT and CDR2 YYREEE come from the germline V gene (reference sequence). The CDR3 DNA sequence: TGTGCCAGCAGCCAAGGACGGACTTACGAGCAGTACTTC. It codes for CASSQGRTYEQYF.

The chain uses TRBV30 and TRBJ2-3; tentatively, D is TRBD2 (6 bases). The CDR3 runs to 14 residues. Per germline, CDR1 GTSNPN and CDR2 SVGIG (reference sequence). The V gene lost 2 bases and the J gene lost 0 bases, with 9 bases spanning the gap. CDR3 DNA sequence: TGTGCCTGGAGTTATAGCGGAAGCACAGATACGCAGTATTTT. This encodes CAWSYSGSTDTQYF.

J is TRBJ2-1 and V is TRBV15; 10 nucleotides line up with TRBD1. V lost 5 bases, J lost 8 bases, and 3 bases stayed unmatched. CDR1 and CDR2 from the germline V gene are LNHNV and YYDKDF (reference sequence). The CDR3 is made up of 13 amino acids. The CDR3 protein is CATSGTGEDEQFF. The CDR3 DNA sequence: TGTGCCACCAGCGGGACAGGGGAGGATGAGCAGTTCTTC.